The sequence of this T cell receptor beta chain was determined in a study of blood T cell repertoires in COVID-19. About the research overall: In each case, the material was cDNA or gDNA derived from T cells, B-cell-depleted T cells, or PBMCs.

Per the original data handling: The authors estimated nucleated cell counts from reference gene primer amplification. Data came from immunoSEQ multiplex PCR; TCRdb stores just in-frame clones and leaves some out. V, J and clone size are those of that table, while D and trimming were read from the DNA. The table shows 200,000 to 250,000 clones, with about 81% occurring only once. The study assigned cohorts using participant-reported clinical history. The CDR3 totals 10 residues. In germline, CDR1 is DFQATT, CDR2 SNEGSKA (reference sequence). This clone was recorded once. The junction shows a germline mismatch at one end, possibly a read error.

The material sequenced was PBMCs or T cells enriched from blood (not recorded which). The receptor's source is a man aged 35 to 55 who had recovered from COVID-19. The rearrangement uses TRBV20-1 and TRBJ1-1; D is unclear. The CDR3 loop is CSARGPESVF. The DNA for the CDR3 is TGCAGTGCTAGGGGCCCCGAGTCGGTCTTT.